Presented here are 30 T cell receptor beta chains from one specimen sequenced in a study of blood T cell repertoires in COVID-19. TCRdb keeps only in-frame clones here, not all; method: immunoSEQ multiplex PCR. The table includes about 190,000 clones, about nine tenths detected once. The sample comprised peripheral blood. These receptors were taken from a young man with acute or convalescent COVID-19.

This chain links TRBV27 with TRBJ2-1; TRBD2 aligns across 7 bases. Germline V gene data show CDR1 as MNHEY and CDR2 as SMNVEV (reference sequence). This CDR3 region has 15 residues. Trimming cost V 4 bases and J 6 bases; bases outside gene matches: 9. The CDR3 reads CASSWSSGGTNEQFF. The CDR3, as DNA: TGTGCCAGCAGTTGGTCTAGCGGAGGGACCAATGAGCAGTTCTTC.

The chain carries TRBV28 and TRBJ2-1; 7 bases agree with TRBD2. Germline CDR1 MDHEN, CDR2 SYDVKM. Unmatched junction bases numbered 2, after V lost 0 bases and J lost 6 bases. This CDR3 is 14 amino acids long. CDR3 DNA: TGTGCCAGCAGTTTATGGGCTAGCGGCAATGAGCAGTTCTTC. Amino acids: CASSLWASGNEQFF.

This chain links TRBV28 with TRBJ1-1, with D perhaps matching TRBD1 (5 bases). This CDR3 is built from 13 residues. V gave up 5 bases and J gave up 1 base, with 8 bases separating them. Germline loops: CDR1 MDHEN, CDR2 SYDVKM. Written as DNA, the CDR3 is TGTGCCAGCAGTATTACAGGGAACACTGAAGCTTTCTTT. Its protein is CASSITGNTEAFF.

This chain joins TRBV6-5 and TRBJ2-2; 7 nucleotides match TRBD1. The CDR3 consists of 15 residues. The junction had 10 bases not matched to a gene; V was cut back by 6 bases and J by 6 bases. Germline V gives CDR1 MNHEY, CDR2 SVGAGI. Written as DNA, the CDR3 is TGTGCCAGCAGGCCTACAGGGGAGAGAGCCGGGGAGCTGTTTTTT. Amino acids: CASRPTGERAGELFF.

This chain connects TRBV7-9 to TRBJ1-3, with D unresolved. Trimming removed 5 bases from V and 4 bases from J, with 18 bases in between. This CDR3 spans 16 amino acids. Germline V gene data show CDR1 as SEHNR and CDR2 as FQNEAQ (reference sequence). CDR3 region: CASSARRGTRGNTIYF. The DNA for the CDR3 is TGTGCCAGCAGCGCTAGGCGGGGAACACGGGGAAACACCATATATTTT.

This chain connects TRBV5-5 to TRBJ2-5, with D possibly matching TRBD2 (5 bases). V was trimmed by 4 bases and J by 5 bases, leaving 18 bases between them. In germline, CDR1 is SGHKS, CDR2 YYEKEE (reference sequence). CDR3 size: 15 residues. DNA for the CDR3: TGTGCCAGCAGCGAAATGTGGACTCAGCGGGAGACCCAGTACTTC. It specifies CASSEMWTQRETQYF.

V gene TRBV11-2 combines with J gene TRBJ2-5; maybe TRBD1 (6 bases). This CDR3 spans 16 amino acids. With 5 bases removed from V and 4 bases from J, the gap between germline ends came to 20 bases. Germline assignment: CDR1 SGHAT and CDR2 FQNNGV. Written as DNA, the CDR3 is TGTGCCAGCAGCCCGAGAGTCAGGGGTGTGCGAGAGACCCAGTACTTC. Translated: CASSPRVRGVRETQYF.

This chain joins TRBV6-5 and TRBJ2-1; D may be TRBD1 (5 bases). The germline V gene has CDR1 MNHEY and CDR2 SVGAGI. This CDR3 is built from 14 residues. V lost 6 bases and J lost 11, with 20 bases in between. Written as DNA, the CDR3 is TGTGCCAGCAGCCCGCTAGGGGTGGGCCTTAAGCAGTTCTTC. Translation gives CASSPLGVGLKQFF.

The rearrangement uses TRBV6-5 and TRBJ1-6, with 10 positions matching TRBD1. Germline values: CDR1 MNHEY, CDR2 SVGAGI. Trimming at V came to 6 bases and at J to 7 bases, leaving 3 bases not matched to a gene. The length of the CDR3 is 14 residues. The CDR3 DNA sequence: TGTGCCAGCAGCGCGGGACAGGGGAATTCACCCCTCCACTTT. It yields the protein CASSAGQGNSPLHF.

This clone was detected a few times. The rearrangement joins TRBV3-1 (or the pseudogene TRBV3-2) to TRBJ2-1; D possibly corresponds to TRBD1 (5 bases). With 1 base removed from V and 0 bases from J, the gap between germline ends came to 19 bases. This CDR3 comprises 19 residues. CDR1 is LGHDT, CDR2 YNNKEL, per germline (reference sequence). Written as DNA, the CDR3 is TGTGCCAGCAGCCAAGTTGAAATTAGGGGCTTTAGCTCCTACAATGAGCAGTTCTTC. Translating gives CASSQVEIRGFSSYNEQFF.

As to this clone: The identical CDR3 is also encoded by other nucleotide sequences in the sample. The chain carries TRBV5-4 and TRBJ2-5; D remains ambiguous. The V gene's germline CDR1 is SGHNT and CDR2 YYREEE (reference sequence). Trimming removed 4 bases at V and 0 bases at J, with 4 bases between. The CDR3 is 12 residues long. Here the CDR3 reads CASSPYQETQYF. In DNA form, the CDR3 reads TGTGCCAGCAGCCCTTACCAAGAGACCCAGTACTTC.

The V and J genes are TRBV6-1 and TRBJ2-1; D may be TRBD2 (5 bases). Germline CDR1 reads MNHNS; CDR2 reads SASEGT. The CDR3 is made up of 15 amino acids. V was cut by 3 bases and J by 6 bases, with 15 bases left in between. Here the CDR3 reads CASSERGQVPNEQFF. CDR3 bases: TGTGCCAGCAGTGAGCGAGGGCAAGTCCCCAATGAGCAGTTCTTC.

The chain recombines TRBV28 with TRBJ2-1; unclear D gene. V lost 2 bases to trimming and J lost 4 bases, with 9 bases between them. The CDR3 consists of 14 residues. CDR1 and CDR2 (germline): MDHEN, SYDVKM. CDR3 nucleotides: TGTGCCAGCAGTTTAAGGCAGACTTACAATGAGCAGTTCTTC. Translated, it gives CASSLRQTYNEQFF.

The genes are TRBV3-1 (or the pseudogene TRBV3-2) and TRBJ1-2; the D gene is possibly TRBD1 (5 bases). Deletions cut 2 bases from V and 4 bases from J, with 14 bases between. The germline V gene encodes CDR1 LGHDT and CDR2 YNNKEL (reference sequence). The CDR3 is made up of 15 amino acids. CDR3 DNA sequence: TGTGCCAGCAGCCAATCCCGCGGGGCCTTCTATGGCTACACCTTC. Amino acid sequence: CASSQSRGAFYGYTF.

The V and J genes are TRBV4-1 and TRBJ1-2, with D possibly TRBD1 on 6 matching bases. The CDR3 sequence is 15 residues long. Per the germline V gene, CDR1 is MGHRA and CDR2 is YSYEKL. V was shortened by 3 bases and J by 2 bases, with 13 bases between the two germline ends. CDR3 DNA: TGCGCCAGCAGCCACCAACAGGGATCAAACTATGGCTACACCTTC. Residues: CASSHQQGSNYGYTF.

This rearrangement joins TRBV27 to TRBJ2-1, with TRBD2 as a possible D gene (5 bases). The CDR3 contains 15 residues. With 1 base removed from V and 3 bases from J, the gap between germline ends came to 10 bases. Germline assignment: CDR1 MNHEY and CDR2 SMNVEV (reference sequence). In DNA form, the CDR3 reads TGTGCCAGCAGTTTATTAGCGCCAATCTACAATGAGCAGTTCTTC. This gives the protein CASSLLAPIYNEQFF.

This chain links TRBV27 with TRBJ2-7, with 9 bases fitting TRBD1. Germline V lookup: CDR1 MNHEY, CDR2 SMNVEV (reference sequence). The CDR3 has 17 amino acids. The ends lost 5 bases at V and 3 bases at J; junction bases unmatched: 14. The CDR3 DNA is TGTGCCAGCAGTATAATCCCCAGGACAGGGGTCCTCTACGAGCAGTACTTC. Its translation: CASSIIPRTGVLYEQYF.

The chain combines TRBV27 with TRBJ2-1, with 12 bases matching TRBD2. Germline V gives CDR1 MNHEY, CDR2 SMNVEV (reference sequence). The CDR3 sequence is 17 residues long. J lost 8 bases, V lost 3 bases, and 11 bases had no gene match. CDR3 in DNA: TGTGCCAGCAGTTTCATCCTCACTAGCGGGGGGCACGATGAGCAGTTCTTC. This translates into CASSFILTSGGHDEQFF.

The chain uses TRBV3-1 (or the pseudogene TRBV3-2) and TRBJ2-2; D is ambiguous. The CDR3 extends over 13 amino acids. V was trimmed by 7 bases and J by 2 bases, leaving 8 bases between them. Germline values: CDR1 LGHDT, CDR2 YNNKEL (reference sequence). Here the CDR3 DNA reads TGTGCCAGCATCATTCCCAACACCGGGGAGCTGTTTTTT. It translates to CASIIPNTGELFF.

The rearrangement links TRBV6-5 to TRBJ2-7; 7 bases are a match to TRBD1. J gave up 6 bases and V 5 bases, and 7 bases lay outside the gene matches. Germline loops: CDR1 MNHEY, CDR2 SVGAGI. CDR3 length: 13 amino acids. The CDR3 DNA is TGTGCCAGCAGTCCGGACAGGTTTTCCGAGCAGTACTTC. It encodes CASSPDRFSEQYF.

The chain uses TRBV28 and TRBJ1-5; weak D call: TRBD1 (5 bases). Germline V CDR1 and CDR2: MDHEN, SYDVKM. This CDR3 has 15 amino acids. V was clipped by 5 bases and J by 3 bases, with 14 bases between them. This CDR3 is CASSGADGYNQPQHF. The CDR3 DNA reads as TGTGCCAGCAGTGGGGCGGACGGTTACAATCAGCCCCAGCATTTT.

The chain carries TRBV15 and TRBJ1-2; D is possibly TRBD1 (6 bases). Trimming took 4 bases from V and 4 from J, leaving 13 bases between them. The germline gives CDR1 LNHNV, CDR2 YYDKDF (reference sequence). The length of the CDR3 is 14 residues. CDR3 sequence (DNA): TGTGCCACCAGCATCAGGGGAGTTAGCTATGGCTACACCTTC. This gives the protein CATSIRGVSYGYTF.

This clone was detected only once. At the DNA level, this CDR3 is encoded by other sequences in the same sample as well. The chain has TRBV18 and TRBJ2-3, with 10 bases lining up with TRBD2. The CDR3 spans 14 residues. J gave up 3 bases and V 6 bases, and 3 bases lay outside the gene matches. Looked up from germline, CDR1 is KGHSH and CDR2 is LQKENI. CDR3 DNA sequence: TGTGCCAGCTCGCCGGGACTAGCGACAGATACGCAGTATTTT. Amino acids: CASSPGLATDTQYF.

The chain combines TRBV25-1 with TRBJ2-5; 15 positions agree with TRBD2. This CDR3 region has 16 residues. CDR1 and CDR2 from the germline V gene are MGHDK and SYGVNS. The junction had 1 base not matched to a gene; V was cut back by 3 bases and J by 2 bases. The CDR3 is CASSEGLAGGQETQYF. DNA for the CDR3: TGTGCCAGCAGTGAGGGACTAGCGGGGGGACAAGAGACCCAGTACTTC.

The rearrangement uses TRBV3-1 (or the pseudogene TRBV3-2) and TRBJ2-5; TRBD2 is a possible D gene (5 bases). Germline V gene data show CDR1 as LGHDT and CDR2 as YNNKEL (reference sequence). V shed 0 bases and J shed 5 bases, with 7 bases lying between them. The CDR3 is 13 residues long. The DNA of the CDR3 is TGTGCCAGCAGCCAAGACCGGAGGGAGACCCAGTACTTC. The encoded protein is CASSQDRRETQYF.

The J gene is TRBJ2-1, the V gene TRBV7-9; the match to TRBD2 covers 10 bases. V lost 4 bases to trimming and J lost 7 bases; unmatched junction nucleotides: 13. The length of the CDR3 is 17 residues. Germline-derived CDR1 and CDR2 are SEHNR and FQNEAQ (reference sequence). CDR3 protein: CASSSSLAGVLSNEQFF. CDR3 coding DNA: TGTGCCAGCAGCTCCAGCCTAGCGGGAGTTTTGTCAAATGAGCAGTTCTTC.

The chain uses TRBV2 and TRBJ1-2; no clear D gene. The CDR3 consists of 10 residues. CDR1 and CDR2 (germline): SNHLY, FYNNEI. The ends were cut back, 11 bases at V and 5 bases at J, with 9 bases in the middle. As DNA, the CDR3 is TGTGCCTCCGGGAGTTATGGCTACACCTTC. Protein product: CASGSYGYTF. The whole variable domain, filled in from reference TRBV2 and TRBJ1-2, reads EPEVTQTPSHQVTQMGQEVILRCVPISNHLYFYWYRQILGQKVEFLVSFYNNEISEKSEIFDDQFSVERPDGSNFTLKIRSTKLEDSAMYFCASGSYGYTFGSGTRLTVV.

This CDR3 reads CATQVGGAGDNEQFF. CDR3 bases: TGTGCCACCCAAGTGGGGGGGGCGGGGGACAATGAGCAGTTCTTC. The chain couples TRBV10-3 to TRBJ2-1; D is possibly TRBD2 (7 bases). The V and J ends lost 10 bases and 5 bases respectively, with 21 bases between them. Germline V gene lookup returns CDR1 ENHRY and CDR2 SYGVKD. This CDR3 is built from 15 residues.

This chain links TRBV5-6 with TRBJ2-5; 9 bases align to TRBD2. Germline V gene lookup returns CDR1 SGHDT and CDR2 YYEEEE. Trimming cost V 0 bases and J 2 bases; bases outside gene matches: 5. The length of the CDR3 is 16 residues. Here the CDR3 reads CASSLGWRGGQETQYF. The DNA for the CDR3 is TGTGCCAGCAGCTTGGGATGGCGGGGGGGACAAGAGACCCAGTACTTC. Full variable domain (remainder filled in from reference TRBV5-6 and TRBJ2-5): DAGVTQSPTHLIKTRGQQVTLRCSPKSGHDTVSWYQQALGQGPQFIFQYYEEEERQRGNFPDRFSGHQFPNYSSELNVNALLLGDSALYLCASSLGWRGGQETQYFGPGTRLLVL.

The chain links TRBV9 to TRBJ1-5, with 11 bases aligning to TRBD1. The CDR3 is 14 residues long. V lost 3 bases, J lost 7 bases, and 3 bases stayed unmatched. CDR1 is SGDLS, CDR2 YYNGEE, per germline. The CDR3 DNA reads as TGTGCCAGCAGCGGGACAGGGGGCGGGCAGCCCCAGCATTTT. Its translation: CASSGTGGGQPQHF.